This T cell receptor beta chain was sequenced in a study of T cell responses to AZD1222 COVID-19 vaccine. At the level of the study: Pooling was applied to second doses at about 4 or about 12 weeks. Whole-study findings and limits: Among the donors, most were white British and more were female, and clonal diversity was possibly underestimated. Vaccine-related CD4 TCRs covered spike, predominating at 160-218 and 743-854. Among spike-specific TCRs, nearly half reportedly target unmutated variant regions.

V was clipped by 5 bases and J by 1 base, with 11 bases between them. CDR1 and CDR2 (germline): LGHNT, FRNRAP. This CDR3 has 14 residues. For this clone: Its specificity is unknown.

TCRdb's table, derived via immunoSEQ multiplex PCR, lists solely in-frame clones and lacks some. The table lists under 150,000 clones, more than 85% of them singletons. The sequence was collected from an adult in good health. Specimen: peripheral blood, collected on day 0 of AZD1222 vaccination. J is TRBJ1-1 and V is TRBV12-5; D is perhaps TRBD1 (6 bases). The CDR3 sequence: CASGPPQGNTEAFF. The CDR3 DNA is TGTGCTAGTGGTCCTCCACAGGGGAACACTGAAGCTTTCTTT. The variable domain in full, completed from reference TRBV12-5 and TRBJ1-1, reads DARVTQTPRHKVTEMGQEVTMRCQPILGHNTVFWYRQTMMQGLELLAYFRNRAPLDDSGMPKDRFSAEMPDATLATLKIQPSEPRDSAVYFCASGPPQGNTEAFFGQGTRLTVV.